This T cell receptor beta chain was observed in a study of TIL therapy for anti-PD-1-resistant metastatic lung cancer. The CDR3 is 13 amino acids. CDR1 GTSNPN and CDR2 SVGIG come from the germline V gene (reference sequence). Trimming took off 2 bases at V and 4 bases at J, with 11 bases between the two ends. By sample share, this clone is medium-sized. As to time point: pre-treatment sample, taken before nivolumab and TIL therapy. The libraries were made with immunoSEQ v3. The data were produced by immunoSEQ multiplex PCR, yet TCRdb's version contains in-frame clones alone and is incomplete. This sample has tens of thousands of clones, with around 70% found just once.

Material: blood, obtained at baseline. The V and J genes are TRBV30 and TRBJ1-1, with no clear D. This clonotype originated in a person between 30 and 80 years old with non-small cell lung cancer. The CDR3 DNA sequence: TGTGCCTGGAGTTTTCGTGATGGCACTGAAGCTTTCTTT. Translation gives CAWSFRDGTEAFF.